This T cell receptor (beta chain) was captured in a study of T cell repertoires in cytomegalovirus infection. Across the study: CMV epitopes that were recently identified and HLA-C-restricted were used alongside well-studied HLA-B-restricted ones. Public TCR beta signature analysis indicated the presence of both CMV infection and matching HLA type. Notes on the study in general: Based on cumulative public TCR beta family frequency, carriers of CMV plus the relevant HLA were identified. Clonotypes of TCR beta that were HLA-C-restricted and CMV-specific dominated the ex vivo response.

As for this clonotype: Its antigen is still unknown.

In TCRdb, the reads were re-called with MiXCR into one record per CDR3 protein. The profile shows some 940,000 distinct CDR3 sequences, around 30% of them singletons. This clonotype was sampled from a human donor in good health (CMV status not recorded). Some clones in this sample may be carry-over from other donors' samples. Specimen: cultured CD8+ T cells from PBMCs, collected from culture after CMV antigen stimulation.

CDR3 loop: CASREWGETEAFF. The CDR3 DNA reads as TGTGCCAGCAGAGAGTGGGGAGAGACTGAAGCTTTCTTT. V and J are TRBV6-1 and TRBJ1-1; D unresolved. Germline V gene sequence: CDR1 MNHNS, CDR2 SASEGT. Between the trimmed V and J ends, which lost 6 bases and 5 bases, there was a span of 13 bases. The CDR3 is 13 amino acids.